This T cell receptor beta chain was identified in a study of cytotoxic CD8 clonotypes in ibrutinib-treated CLL. For the study at large: Samples yielded averages of about 250,000 productive templates and over 90,000 productive rearrangements.

T cells were sequenced at a targeted depth of 1 in 200,000 to 1 in 1 million. Sequencing used immunoSEQ multiplex PCR; TCRdb keeps in-frame clones, though not all of them. The table records tens of thousands of clones, about two thirds of them present only once. Germline V gene data show CDR1 as LNHDA and CDR2 as SQIVND (reference sequence). The CDR3 is 16 residues long. V was shortened by 3 bases and J by 0 bases, with 12 bases between the two germline ends. Sequencing was performed on PBMCs, taken at disease progression, from a patient treated with ibrutinib. This chain joins TRBV19 and TRBJ2-1; D may be TRBD1 (6 bases). The TCR comes from a human donor with chronic lymphocytic leukemia. The CDR3 DNA is TGTGCCAGTAGTATTCTTACAGGGAGCTCCTACAATGAGCAGTTCTTC. Translation gives CASSILTGSSYNEQFF. The full variable domain, completed using reference TRBV19 and TRBJ2-1, is DGGITQSPKYLFRKEGQNVTLSCEQNLNHDAMYWYRQDPGQGLRLIYYSQIVNDFQKGDIAEGYSVSREKKESFPLTVTSAQKNPTAFYLCASSILTGSSYNEQFFGPGTRLTVL.